This T cell receptor (beta chain) was sequenced during a study of blood T cell repertoires in COVID-19. About the research overall: Some COVID-19 samples were acute and others convalescent; all came from the United States, Italy and Spain. PBMCs, B-cell-depleted T cells, or T cells were the source of the cDNA or gDNA that made up the material.

CDR3 length: 15 residues. With 0 bases clipped from V and 7 bases from J, the junction kept 6 bases outside the gene matches. Germline values: CDR1 SGDLS, CDR2 YYNGEE. In the authors' methods: Amplification with reference gene primers provided the estimates of nucleated cell counts. TCRdb's copy holds only in-frame clones and misses some; the assay was immunoSEQ multiplex PCR. D and trimming come from the DNA, and the V and J calls and clone size come from that table. The sample lists around 64,000 clones, 70% to 90% occurring once. Input material: peripheral blood. This clonotype was sampled from a man aged 50 to 59 with active COVID-19. The gene calls are TRBV9 and TRBJ1-1, with 10 bases fitting TRBD1. CDR3 sequence: CASSVDGQGDSEAFF. The CDR3 bases are TGTGCCAGCAGCGTAGACGGACAGGGGGATAGTGAAGCTTTCTTT.